These 23 T cell receptor beta chains originate from one sample sequenced in a study of response to subunit inactivated influenza vaccine. TCRdb analysed the RT-PCR reads with MiXCR anew, one entry per CDR3 protein. Found here are fewer than 600,000 distinct CDR3 sequences, 7.2% of them singletons; the top ten hold 10% to 15%. The specimen was PBMCs from blood, collected about 23 months after vaccination. The receptors shown here come from a man in his fifties or sixties who received an inactivated influenza vaccine.

This clonotype appeared a few times. The V call is TRBV20-1, the J call TRBJ2-5; TRBD2 matches at 8 bases. The CDR3 has 18 amino acids. V shed 0 bases, J shed 1 base, and the junction held 13 bases outside the gene matches. Germline-derived CDR1 and CDR2 are DFQATT and SNEGSKA (reference sequence). CDR3 sequence reads: CSARDLAVVAGSQETQYF. CDR3 nucleotides: TGCAGTGCTAGAGATCTTGCGGTAGTAGCGGGAAGCCAAGAGACCCAGTACTTC.

The sample holds a few counts of this clonotype. V usage is TRBV5-1 and J usage is TRBJ2-1, with 10 bases matching TRBD1. Germline-derived CDR1 and CDR2 are SGHRS and YFSETQ. This CDR3 is built from 16 residues. Unmatched junction bases numbered 12, after V lost 4 bases and J lost 8 bases. CDR3 bases: TGCGCCAGCAGCGAAGGGACAGGGGACTATTGGGATGAGCAGTTCTTC. Encoded protein: CASSEGTGDYWDEQFF.

This clonotype appeared a few times. The chain combines TRBV5-1 with TRBJ2-2, with no clear D. This CDR3 region has 16 residues. CDR1 is SGHRS and CDR2 is YFSETQ in the germline V gene. V lost 4 bases, J lost 0 bases, and 13 bases lay in between. CDR3 region: CASSQESPANTGELFF. The CDR3 DNA is TGCGCCAGCAGCCAGGAGTCTCCCGCGAACACCGGGGAGCTGTTTTTT.

This clonotype was found a few times. The rearrangement uses TRBV4-1 and TRBJ2-5, with 11 bases that match TRBD2. Germline lookup yields CDR1 MGHRA and CDR2 YSYEKL. V lost 2 bases to trimming and J lost 2 bases; unmatched junction nucleotides: 7. The CDR3 sequence is 17 residues long. The chain's CDR3 is CASSQPPGTSGQETQYF. The CDR3 DNA reads as TGCGCCAGCAGCCAACCACCGGGGACTAGCGGTCAAGAGACCCAGTACTTC.

The chain combines TRBV27 with TRBJ2-7; the match to TRBD1 covers 9 bases. V was pared by 4 bases and J by 6 bases, with 19 bases of the junction left unmatched. Per the germline V gene, CDR1 is MNHEY and CDR2 is SMNVEV (reference sequence). The CDR3 runs 18 residues. This chain's CDR3 is CASSSRYRDRVFRAEQYF. The CDR3 DNA reads TGTGCCAGCAGTTCTAGATACCGGGACAGGGTGTTTCGCGCCGAGCAGTACTTC.

This clonotype was recorded at least ten times. V is TRBV5-8 and J is TRBJ2-2; TRBD1 matches 9 bases. The V segment lost 2 bases and the J segment 3 bases; nucleotides outside the gene matches: 2. The CDR3 sequence is 15 residues long. Germline assignment: CDR1 SGHTS and CDR2 YDEGEE. The CDR3 loop is CASSFGQGYTGELFF. The CDR3 DNA sequence: TGTGCCAGCAGCTTCGGACAGGGGTACACCGGGGAGCTGTTTTTT. The variable domain in full, completed from reference TRBV5-8 and TRBJ2-2, reads EAGVTQSPTHLIKTRGQQATLRCSPISGHTSVYWYQQALGLGLQFLLWYDEGEERNRGNFPPRFSGRQFPNYSSELNVNALELEDSALYLCASSFGQGYTGELFFGEGSRLTVL.

V and J are TRBV11-2 and TRBJ1-3; no clear D. The V end lost 4 bases, the J end lost 0 bases, and 16 bases lay between the germline ends. The CDR3 is 17 residues long. The V gene's germline CDR1 is SGHAT and CDR2 FQNNGV. CDR3 DNA sequence: TGTGCCAGCAGCTCCCTGAAAAGCTCCCTCTCTGGAAACACCATATATTTT. Protein product: CASSSLKSSLSGNTIYF.

The chain combines TRBV4-2 with TRBJ1-5; D is ambiguous. Germline-derived CDR1 and CDR2 are LGHNA and YNFKEQ. Trimming removed 1 base from V and 0 bases from J, with 13 bases in between. The CDR3 totals 17 residues. The CDR3 spells CASSQGVQTSSNQPQHF. As DNA, the CDR3 is TGTGCCAGCAGCCAAGGGGTACAGACTAGTAGCAATCAGCCCCAGCATTTT.

The genes are TRBV24-1 and TRBJ2-2, with TRBD2 identical over 7 bases. The trim removed 12 bases at V and 5 bases at J, leaving 14 bases unmatched. CDR1 KGHDR and CDR2 SFDVKD come from the germline V gene. CDR3 length equals 15 residues. For the CDR3, the DNA is TGTGCCGCGAGAACCGCGGGAGATGGTACCGGGGAGCTGTTTTTT. Translation: CAARTAGDGTGELFF.

This clonotype appeared many times. The chain couples TRBV11-2 to TRBJ2-7, with 11 bases matching TRBD2. CDR3 length: 18 amino acids. The germline V gene encodes CDR1 SGHAT and CDR2 FQNNGV. V lost 5 bases, J lost 4 bases, and 16 bases stayed unmatched. CDR3 nucleotide sequence: TGTGCCAGCAGCCCAATACTGACTAGCGGGACCAGGGGGTACGAGCAGTACTTC. Protein: CASSPILTSGTRGYEQYF.

This clonotype was picked up a small number of times. V usage is TRBV7-8 and J usage is TRBJ2-7; perhaps TRBD1 as D (6 bases). Germline V gene lookup returns CDR1 SGHVS and CDR2 FQNEAQ. V shed 1 base and J shed 0 bases, with 7 bases lying between them. The CDR3 sequence is 14 residues long. The DNA of the CDR3 is TGTGCCAGCAGCTTAGAGGACAGCTCCTACGAGCAGTACTTC. Translation gives CASSLEDSSYEQYF. Combining the CDR3 with reference TRBV7-8 and TRBJ2-7 gives the whole variable domain GAGVSQSPRYKVAKRGQDVALRCDPISGHVSLFWYQQALGQGPEFLTYFQNEAQLDKSGLPSDRFFAERPEGSVSTLKIQRTQQEDSAVYLCASSLEDSSYEQYFGPGTRLTVT.

V usage is TRBV3-1 and J usage is TRBJ2-3, with 9 bases identical to TRBD2. The trim removed 1 base at V and 4 bases at J, leaving 3 bases unmatched. The CDR3 consists of 15 residues. Germline CDR1 is LGHDT and CDR2 is YNNKEL (reference sequence). CDR3 region: CASSQVAGAADTQYF. The CDR3 nucleotides are TGTGCCAGCAGCCAAGTAGCGGGAGCGGCAGATACGCAGTATTTT.

This clonotype has just a few counts. The gene calls are TRBV5-1 and TRBJ1-1; the D is unclear. Germline assignment: CDR1 SGHRS and CDR2 YFSETQ. The CDR3 totals 14 residues. V gave up 4 bases and J gave up 2 bases, with 12 bases separating them. CDR3 sequence (DNA): TGCGCCAGCAGCGTGAGCTTTTTTAACACTGAAGCTTTCTTT. Translation gives CASSVSFFNTEAFF.

The V gene is TRBV6-5, the J gene TRBJ1-2; weak D call: TRBD1 (5 bases). The germline gives CDR1 MNHEY, CDR2 SVGAGI. V lost 3 bases and J 3 bases, leaving 14 bases between the germline ends. The CDR3 loop spans 15 amino acids. The CDR3 region has the DNA TGTGCCAGCAGTTATCAAGGAGGGGTGGACTATGGCTACACCTTC. It translates to CASSYQGGVDYGYTF.

The genes are TRBV7-2 and TRBJ1-3, with a possible D match to TRBD1 (6 bases). Trimming took 5 bases from V and 0 from J, leaving 14 bases between them. This CDR3 is built from 16 residues. Per germline, CDR1 SGHTA and CDR2 FQGNSA. The CDR3 loop reads CASSQGQPLSGNTIYF. The DNA of the CDR3 is TGTGCCAGCAGCCAAGGACAGCCTCTCTCTGGAAACACCATATATTTT.

This rearrangement joins TRBV20-1 to TRBJ2-1; 16 nucleotides match TRBD2. Trimming took 0 bases from V and 9 from J; bases not matched to a gene: 2. CDR3 length: 15 residues. Germline V gene data show CDR1 as DFQATT and CDR2 as SNEGSKA (reference sequence). The chain's CDR3 is CSAREGLAGGVEQFF. CDR3 nucleotides: TGCAGTGCTAGAGAGGGACTAGCGGGGGGGGTTGAGCAGTTCTTC.

V gene TRBV10-3 combines with J gene TRBJ2-6; the match to TRBD1 covers 11 bases. CDR1 is ENHRY, CDR2 SYGVKD, per germline. The CDR3 is 18 amino acids. Unmatched junction bases numbered 10, after V lost 3 bases and J lost 6 bases. The CDR3 here is CAISDHVRGQGAANVLTF. The DNA of the CDR3 is TGTGCCATCAGTGACCACGTTCGTGGACAGGGGGCGGCCAACGTCCTGACTTTC.

The V call is TRBV6-1, the J call TRBJ1-2; D may be TRBD1 (5 bases). CDR3 length: 14 amino acids. V lost 8 bases, J lost 4 bases, and 17 bases lay in between. Germline lookup yields CDR1 MNHNS and CDR2 SASEGT. The CDR3 is CASPLRQCGYGYTF. As DNA, the CDR3 is TGTGCCAGCCCCCTAAGACAGTGCGGCTATGGCTACACCTTC.

This clonotype has ten or more counts. The V and J genes are TRBV20-1 and TRBJ1-2; D is perhaps TRBD1 (6 bases). This CDR3 has 13 amino acids. Trimming shortened V by 6 bases and J by 4 bases, and 15 bases separated the two germline ends. CDR1 DFQATT and CDR2 SNEGSKA come from the germline V gene (reference sequence). CDR3 sequence: CSAPRTALYGYTF. As DNA, the CDR3 is TGCAGTGCGCCGCGGACAGCGCTCTATGGCTACACCTTC.

This clonotype was counted at least ten times. The rearrangement links TRBV12-3 or TRBV12-4 to TRBJ2-4, with TRBD1 matching over 7 bases. The length of the CDR3 is 14 residues. The J segment lost 7 bases and the V segment lost 3 bases, leaving 6 bases of the junction unmatched. The CDR3 region is CASSLAGGYNIQYF. In DNA, the CDR3 is TGTGCCAGCAGTTTGGCAGGGGGTTATAACATTCAGTACTTC.

This clonotype has a count of ten or more. Here the CDR3 reads CASSQEPETGQYF. The CDR3 DNA reads TGCGCCAGCAGCCAAGAACCCGAGACAGGGCAGTACTTC. This sequence joins TRBV4-3 and TRBJ2-7; D is possibly TRBD1 (6 bases). The CDR3 spans 13 residues. V dropped 0 bases and J dropped 9 bases, with 12 bases sitting between them. The germline V gene has CDR1 LGHNA and CDR2 YSLEER.

This clonotype was counted a few times. The genes are TRBV7-2 and TRBJ2-7; 9 bases are shared with TRBD1. The V and J ends lost 4 bases and 0 bases, in that order; junction bases with no gene match: 4. The V gene's germline CDR1 is SGHTA and CDR2 FQGNSA. The CDR3 is 15 amino acids. The CDR3 region is CASSSDRGSSYEQYF. CDR3 nucleotides: TGTGCCAGCAGCTCCGACAGGGGGAGCTCCTACGAGCAGTACTTC.

Note on this clonotype: The germline gene is not matched at one end of the junction; a read error may be the cause. CDR3 amino acids: CACSPRGYNEQFF. The CDR3 coding sequence is TGTGCCTGTAGTCCCCGGGGCTACAATGAGCAGTTCTTC. The chain links TRBV19 to TRBJ2-1; possibly TRBD2 for D (5 bases). Germline V gives CDR1 LNHDA, CDR2 SQIVND (reference sequence). The CDR3 is 13 amino acids.